Below are 4 T cell receptor beta chains sequenced from a single sample in a study of spatial heterogeneity in lung cancer. Regarding the study as a whole: Tumors with more nonsynonymous mutations had more expanded intratumoral alpha and beta TCRs.

A single record per CDR3 protein comes from TCRdb applying MiXCR to the 5' RACE reads. This sample has about 2,600 distinct CDR3 sequences, with 6.5% to 9.5% found just once. Their antigens are not known. Time point reported: sample taken at primary tumor resection. The specimen was lung tumor tissue, collected at surgery. These receptor sequences come from a male donor with early-stage non-small cell lung cancer.

In its sample, this clonotype is medium-sized. This chain links TRBV4-1 with TRBJ2-3, with D hard to call. CDR1 and CDR2 (germline): MGHRA, YSYEKL. V was cut by 1 base and J by 1 base, with 15 bases left in between. This CDR3 has 17 amino acids. CDR3 protein: CASSQVVTTERTDTQYF. CDR3 nucleotides: TGCGCCAGCAGCCAAGTTGTGACGACGGAACGCACAGATACGCAGTATTTT.

This clonotype was seen ten or more times. The V call is TRBV5-6, the J call TRBJ1-1; D unresolved. The CDR3 consists of 11 residues. CDR1 and CDR2 from the germline V gene are SGHDT and YYEEEE. Deletions cut 4 bases from V and 8 bases from J, with 9 bases between. CDR3 in amino acids: CASSQPGEAFF. In DNA form, the CDR3 reads TGTGCCAGCAGCCAGCCCGGGGAAGCTTTCTTT.

This clonotype is medium-sized by share. The gene calls are TRBV29-1 and TRBJ2-7; TRBD1 matches 9 bases. V shed 7 bases, J shed 7 bases, and the junction held 5 bases outside the gene matches. Per the germline V gene, CDR1 is SQVTM and CDR2 is ANQGSEA. CDR3 length equals 11 residues. The CDR3 region has the DNA TGCAGCGATACACAGGGGGCAGAGCAGTACTTC. Amino acid sequence: CSDTQGAEQYF.

This clonotype was seen repeatedly, ten times or more. The gene calls are TRBV7-9 and TRBJ2-7; D is possibly TRBD1 (6 bases). V shed 11 bases and J shed 7 bases, with 18 bases lying between them. CDR3 size: 12 residues. Germline CDR1 reads SEHNR; CDR2 reads FQNEAQ (reference sequence). The CDR3 region has the DNA TGTGCCGTAGGCCAACAGGGCGAGGAGCAGTACTTC. It encodes CAVGQQGEEQYF.